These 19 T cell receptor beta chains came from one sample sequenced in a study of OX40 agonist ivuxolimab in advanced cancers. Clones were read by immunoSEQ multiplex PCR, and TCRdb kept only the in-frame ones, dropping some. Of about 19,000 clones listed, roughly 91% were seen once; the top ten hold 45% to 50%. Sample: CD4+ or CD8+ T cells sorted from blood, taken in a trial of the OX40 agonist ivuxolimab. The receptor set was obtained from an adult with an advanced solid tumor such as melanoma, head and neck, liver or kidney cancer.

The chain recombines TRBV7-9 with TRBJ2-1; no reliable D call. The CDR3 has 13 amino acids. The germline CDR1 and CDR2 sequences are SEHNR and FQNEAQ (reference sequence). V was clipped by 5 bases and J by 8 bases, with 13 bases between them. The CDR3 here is CASSETIRDEQFF. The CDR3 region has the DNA TGTGCCAGCAGCGAGACGATTCGCGATGAGCAGTTCTTC. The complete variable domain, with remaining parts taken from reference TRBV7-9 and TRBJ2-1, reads DTGVSQNPRHKITKRGQNVTFRCDPISEHNRLYWYRQTLGQGPEFLTYFQNEAQLEKSRLLSDRFSAERPKGSFSTLEIQRTEQGDSAMYLCASSETIRDEQFFGPGTRLTVL.

The DNA for the CDR3 is TGCGCCAGCAGCTTGGCCCGCGGGAGTGGTGAGACCCAGTACTTC. Its translation is CASSLARGSGETQYF. This chain connects TRBV5-1 to TRBJ2-5; 7 bases line up with TRBD2. The J segment lost 5 bases and the V segment lost 0 bases, leaving 7 bases of the junction unmatched. The CDR3 sequence is 15 residues long. Germline V gene sequence: CDR1 SGHRS, CDR2 YFSETQ.

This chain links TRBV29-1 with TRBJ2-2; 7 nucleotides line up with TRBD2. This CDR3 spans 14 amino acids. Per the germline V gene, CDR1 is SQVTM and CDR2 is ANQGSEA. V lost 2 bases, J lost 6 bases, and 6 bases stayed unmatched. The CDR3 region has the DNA TGCAGCGTTGAACAGGGAGGGCCGGCCGGGGAGCTGTTTTTT. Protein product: CSVEQGGPAGELFF.

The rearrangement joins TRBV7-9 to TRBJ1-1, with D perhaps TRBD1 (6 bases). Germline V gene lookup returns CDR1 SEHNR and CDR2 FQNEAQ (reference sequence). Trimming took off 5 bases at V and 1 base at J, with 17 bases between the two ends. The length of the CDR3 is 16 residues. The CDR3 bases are TGTGCCAGCAGCCCCCTGTCCAGGGGTACGAACACTGAAGCTTTCTTT. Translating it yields CASSPLSRGTNTEAFF.

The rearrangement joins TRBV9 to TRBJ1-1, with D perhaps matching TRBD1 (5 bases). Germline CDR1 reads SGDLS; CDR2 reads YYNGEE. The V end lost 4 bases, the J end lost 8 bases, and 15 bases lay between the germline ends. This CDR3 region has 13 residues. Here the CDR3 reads CASSPGGTVEAFF. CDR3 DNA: TGTGCCAGCAGCCCGGGGGGGACCGTGGAAGCTTTCTTT.

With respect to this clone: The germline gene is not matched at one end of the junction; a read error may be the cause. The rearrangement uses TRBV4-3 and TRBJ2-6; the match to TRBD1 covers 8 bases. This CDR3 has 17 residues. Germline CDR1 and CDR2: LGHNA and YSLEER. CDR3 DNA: TGCGTCAGCAGCCAAGATCGGACAGGGTTTGGGGCCAACGTCCTGACTTTC. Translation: CVSSQDRTGFGANVLTF.

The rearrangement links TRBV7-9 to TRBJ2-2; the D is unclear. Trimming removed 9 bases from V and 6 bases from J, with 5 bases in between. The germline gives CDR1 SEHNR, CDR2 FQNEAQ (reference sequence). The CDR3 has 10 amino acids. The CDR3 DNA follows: TGTGCCAGTGGACCCGGGGAGCTGTTTTTT. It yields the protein CASGPGELFF.

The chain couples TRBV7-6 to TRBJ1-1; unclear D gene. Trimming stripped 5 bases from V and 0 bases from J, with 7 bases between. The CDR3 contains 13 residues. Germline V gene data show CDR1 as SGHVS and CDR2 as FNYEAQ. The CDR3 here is CASSRWLNTEAFF. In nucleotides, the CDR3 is TGTGCCAGCAGCCGTTGGCTGAACACTGAAGCTTTCTTT.

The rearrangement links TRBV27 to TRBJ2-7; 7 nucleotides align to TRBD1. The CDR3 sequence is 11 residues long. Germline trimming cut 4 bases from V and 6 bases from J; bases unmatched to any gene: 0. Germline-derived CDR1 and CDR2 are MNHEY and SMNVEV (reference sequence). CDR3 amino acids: CASSYRGEQYF. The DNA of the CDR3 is TGTGCCAGCAGTTACAGGGGCGAGCAGTACTTC.

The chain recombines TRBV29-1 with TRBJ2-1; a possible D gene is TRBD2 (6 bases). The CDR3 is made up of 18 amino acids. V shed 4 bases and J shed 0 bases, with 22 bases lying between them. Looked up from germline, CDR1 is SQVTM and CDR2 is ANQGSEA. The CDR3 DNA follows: TGCAGCGTTGTGGGACTTCGACGTTGGCCAAGCTCCTACAATGAGCAGTTCTTC. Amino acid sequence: CSVVGLRRWPSSYNEQFF.

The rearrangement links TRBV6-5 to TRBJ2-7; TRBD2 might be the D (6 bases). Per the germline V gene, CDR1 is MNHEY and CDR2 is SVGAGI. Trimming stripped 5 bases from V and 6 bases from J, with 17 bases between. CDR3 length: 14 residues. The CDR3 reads CASSPLAAASEQYF. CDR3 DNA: TGTGCCAGCAGTCCCTTAGCGGCCGCGTCCGAGCAGTACTTC.

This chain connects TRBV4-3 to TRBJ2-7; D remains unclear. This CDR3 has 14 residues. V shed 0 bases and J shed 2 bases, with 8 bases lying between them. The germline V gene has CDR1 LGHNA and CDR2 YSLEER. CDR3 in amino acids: CASSQEQETYEQYF. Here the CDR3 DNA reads TGCGCCAGCAGCCAAGAGCAGGAAACCTACGAGCAGTACTTC.

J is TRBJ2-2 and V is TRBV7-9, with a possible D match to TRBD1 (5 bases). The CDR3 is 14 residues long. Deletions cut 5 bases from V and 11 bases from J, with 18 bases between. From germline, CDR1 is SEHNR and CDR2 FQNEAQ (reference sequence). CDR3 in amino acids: CASSAPGRVGELFF. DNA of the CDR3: TGTGCCAGCAGCGCCCCAGGCAGGGTTGGTGAGCTGTTTTTT.

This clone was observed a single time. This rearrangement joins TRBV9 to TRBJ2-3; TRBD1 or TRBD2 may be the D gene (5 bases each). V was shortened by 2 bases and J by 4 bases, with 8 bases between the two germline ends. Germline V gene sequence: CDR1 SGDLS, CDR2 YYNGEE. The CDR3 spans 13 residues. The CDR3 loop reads CASSVSGPDTQYF. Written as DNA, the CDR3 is TGTGCCAGCAGCGTCTCGGGGCCAGATACGCAGTATTTT.

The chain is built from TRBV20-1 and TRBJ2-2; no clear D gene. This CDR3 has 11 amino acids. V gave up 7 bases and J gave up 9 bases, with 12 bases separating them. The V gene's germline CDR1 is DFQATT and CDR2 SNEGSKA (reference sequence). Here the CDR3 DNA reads TGCAGTGGCCAGCTCCTACGGGAGCTGTTTTTT. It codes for CSGQLLRELFF.

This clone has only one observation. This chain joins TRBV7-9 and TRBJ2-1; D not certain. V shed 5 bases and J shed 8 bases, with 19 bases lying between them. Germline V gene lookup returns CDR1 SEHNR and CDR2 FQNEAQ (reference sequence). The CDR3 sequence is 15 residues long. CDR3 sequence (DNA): TGTGCCAGCAGCCCCCCCCACGCGTCAACCCATGAGCAGTTCTTC. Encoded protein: CASSPPHASTHEQFF.

The CDR3 DNA reads TGTGCCAGCAGTGAAGAAGTTGCGGGGCTAGCGGGCATCAATGAGCAGTTCTTC. This gives the protein CASSEEVAGLAGINEQFF. The chain is built from TRBV2 and TRBJ2-1, with 8 nucleotides matching TRBD2. The germline CDR1 and CDR2 sequences are SNHLY and FYNNEI. After removal of 1 base from V and 6 bases from J, the junction contained 14 bases not matched to a gene. This CDR3 has 18 amino acids.

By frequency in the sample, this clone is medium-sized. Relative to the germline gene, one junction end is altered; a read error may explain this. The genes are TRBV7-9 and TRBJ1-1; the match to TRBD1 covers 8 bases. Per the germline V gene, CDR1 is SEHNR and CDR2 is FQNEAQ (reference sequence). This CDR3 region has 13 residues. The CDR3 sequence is CASSLDREAEAFF. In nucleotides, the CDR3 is TGTGCTAGCAGTTTGGACAGGGAGGCTGAAGCTTTCTTT.

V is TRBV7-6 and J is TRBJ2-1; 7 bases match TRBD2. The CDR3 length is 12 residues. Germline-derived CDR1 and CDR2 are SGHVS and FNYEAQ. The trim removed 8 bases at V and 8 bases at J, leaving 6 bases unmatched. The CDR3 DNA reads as TGTGCCAGCGGGGGGGGTGGCGATGAGCAGTTCTTC. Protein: CASGGGGDEQFF.